This T cell receptor beta chain was observed in a study of control samples from healthy donors and cancer patients. Some clones are missing from TCRdb's copy, which holds only in-frame ones; the method was immunoSEQ multiplex PCR. Of 90,000 to 100,000 clones listed, about nine tenths were seen once; the top ten hold over 3%. The V gene's germline CDR1 is SGDLS and CDR2 YYNGEE. V lost 5 bases and J lost 7, with 7 bases in between. The length of the CDR3 is 12 residues. V usage is TRBV9 and J usage is TRBJ1-6, with D possibly being TRBD1 (5 bases). The TCR originated in a woman aged 18-29 years in good health. Sequences were obtained from blood. Written as DNA, the CDR3 is TGTGCCAGCAGGGGGGGAAATTCACCCCTCCACTTT. This sequence encodes CASRGGNSPLHF.